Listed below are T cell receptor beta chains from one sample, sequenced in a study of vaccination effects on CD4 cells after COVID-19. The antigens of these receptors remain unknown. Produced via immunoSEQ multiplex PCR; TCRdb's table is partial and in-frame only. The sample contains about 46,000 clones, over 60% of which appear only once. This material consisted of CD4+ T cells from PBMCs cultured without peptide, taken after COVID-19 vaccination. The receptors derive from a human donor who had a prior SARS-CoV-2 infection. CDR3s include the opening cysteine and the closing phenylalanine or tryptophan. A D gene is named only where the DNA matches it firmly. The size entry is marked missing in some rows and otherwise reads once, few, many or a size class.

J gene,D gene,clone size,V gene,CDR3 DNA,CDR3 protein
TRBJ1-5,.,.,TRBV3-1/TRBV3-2,TGTGCCAGCAGCCAAGAAGGGAGGGAGGGCTATAGCAATCAGCCCCAGCATTTT,CASSQEGREGYSNQPQHF
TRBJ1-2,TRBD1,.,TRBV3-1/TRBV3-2,TGTGCCAGCAGCCTTAGGGGACAGGCGTACTATGGCTACACCTTC,CASSLRGQAYYGYTF
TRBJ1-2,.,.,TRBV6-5,TGTGCCAGCAGCGTTACCGCGGAATATGGCTACACCTTC,CASSVTAEYGYTF
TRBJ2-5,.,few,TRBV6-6,TGTGCCAGCAGTTTGGGACATGGGGCAGGACAAGAGACCCAGTACTTC,CASSLGHGAGQETQYF
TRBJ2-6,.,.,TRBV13,TGTGCCAGCAGCTTATCTCTTGGGGCCAACGTCCTGACTTTC,CASSLSLGANVLTF
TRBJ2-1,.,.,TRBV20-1,TGCAGTGCTAGCCTTCGGGGTCGACAGTTCTTC,CSASLRGRQFF
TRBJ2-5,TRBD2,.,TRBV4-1,TGCGCCAGCAGCCAAGATAGAGGGGACTCTAGCGGAGAGACCCAGTACTTC,CASSQDRGDSSGETQYF
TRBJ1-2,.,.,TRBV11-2,TGTGCCTCAAGTCTGGCCGGGCAGTCGGGAAGAGGCTACACCTTC,CASSLAGQSGRGYTF
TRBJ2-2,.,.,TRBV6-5,TGTGCCAGCAGTCTCACCGGGGAGCTGTTTTTT,CASSLTGELFF
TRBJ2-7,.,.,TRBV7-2,TGTGCCAGCAGCTCAGATACCTCCTACGAGCAGTACTTC,CASSSDTSYEQYF
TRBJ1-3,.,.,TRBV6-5,TGTGCCAGCAGTTATGGAGGCAGCTCTGGAAACACCATATATTTT,CASSYGGSSGNTIYF
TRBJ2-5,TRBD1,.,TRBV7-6,TGTGCCAGCAGCGCTCGACAGGGGCGGACGACGGACCAGTACTTC,CASSARQGRTTDQYF
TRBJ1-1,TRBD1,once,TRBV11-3,TGTGCCAGCAGCTCGGACAGGGAGAACACTGAAGCTTTCTTT,CASSSDRENTEAFF
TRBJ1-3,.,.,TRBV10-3,TGTGCCATCAGCCAGGCGGGCGACGGAAACACCATATATTTT,CAISQAGDGNTIYF
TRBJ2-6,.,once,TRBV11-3,TGTGCCAGCAGCCTGGACCACTCTGGGGCCAACGTCCTGACTTTC,CASSLDHSGANVLTF
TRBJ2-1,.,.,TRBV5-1,TGCGCCAGCAGCTTGAGGGACCCCTCGGGTGAGCAGTTCTTC,CASSLRDPSGEQFF
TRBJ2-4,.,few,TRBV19,TGTGCCAGTAGTATAGAACTAGCCAAAAACATTCAGTACTTC,CASSIELAKNIQYF
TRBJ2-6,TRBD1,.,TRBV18,TGTGCCAGCTCACCGACAGGGGCTGGGGCCAACGTCCTGACTTTC,CASSPTGAGANVLTF